Given below is one TCR beta chain in context. Data came from immunoSEQ multiplex PCR; TCRdb stores just in-frame clones and leaves some out. The sample has about 310,000 clones; around nine tenths are singletons. The data originate from a study of blood T cell repertoires in COVID-19. The overall study: The United States, Italy and Spain were the sources of the acute and convalescent COVID-19 samples. Nucleic acid was either cDNA or gDNA, and it came from T cells, B-cell-depleted T cells, or PBMCs.

Recovery among Cohort 3 donors was established by two negative PCRs, clearance, or symptom resolution. CDR1 and CDR2 (germline): SNHLY, FYNNEI. Germline trimming cut 3 bases from V and 7 bases from J; bases unmatched to any gene: 5. This CDR3 spans 14 amino acids. The source is a woman in her twenties or thirties who had recovered from COVID-19. V usage is TRBV2 and J usage is TRBJ1-5; 8 bases are shared with TRBD1. The source material was PBMCs or T cells enriched from blood (not recorded which). The CDR3 DNA reads as TGTGCCAGCAGTGACCGGACAGGGAGACAGCCCCAGCATTTT. Its translation is CASSDRTGRQPQHF.